A single sample gave rise to the 5 T cell receptor beta chains below, sequenced in a study of cytomegalovirus exposure and HLA in healthy donors. The PCR used 60 Vbeta and 13 Jbeta primers. Clones were sequenced by immunoSEQ multiplex PCR, and TCRdb holds only the in-frame ones, with some missing. Among about 110,000 clones listed, under 70% were seen once. What was sequenced was PBMCs. These receptors were taken from a man aged 25-40 years in good health and CMV-seropositive.

CDR3 coding DNA: TGTGCCAGCAGCGTTGGGTCCAATCGGGACACTGAAGCTTTCTTT. This codes for CASSVGSNRDTEAFF. The gene calls are TRBV7-3 and TRBJ1-1; D is unresolved. The CDR3 spans 15 residues. With 5 bases removed from V and 3 bases from J, the gap between germline ends came to 16 bases. Germline V gives CDR1 SGHTA, CDR2 FQGTGA.

The chain employs TRBV13 and TRBJ2-5; a possible D gene is TRBD1 (5 bases). From germline, CDR1 is PRHDT and CDR2 FYEKMQ (reference sequence). This CDR3 contains 14 residues. Deletions cut 2 bases from V and 2 bases from J, with 9 bases between. The CDR3: CASSLRGWQETQYF. For the CDR3, the DNA is TGTGCCAGCAGCTTAAGGGGTTGGCAAGAGACCCAGTACTTC.

The CDR3 is CASSLYVGQRNTEAFF. In DNA, the CDR3 is TGTGCCAGCAGCCTCTACGTAGGACAGCGTAACACTGAAGCTTTCTTT. The V gene is TRBV7-9, the J gene TRBJ1-1; possibly TRBD1 for D (6 bases). This CDR3 is built from 16 residues. Per the germline V gene, CDR1 is SEHNR and CDR2 is FQNEAQ (reference sequence). The V end was cut by 5 bases, the J end by 2 bases, with 18 bases between.

The chain carries TRBV4-1 and TRBJ2-1, with 8 nucleotides matching TRBD1. CDR3 size: 18 residues. V dropped 8 bases and J dropped 6; count of bases not matched to a gene: 21. Looked up from germline, CDR1 is MGHRA and CDR2 is YSYEKL. The CDR3 loop is CASQKMIPQGAQGNEQFF. The CDR3 DNA is TGCGCCAGCCAGAAGATGATCCCTCAGGGGGCGCAGGGCAATGAGCAGTTCTTC.

Here the CDR3 reads CASGSPAAGRPEQFF. The CDR3 DNA follows: TGTGCTAGTGGTTCCCCAGCCGCGGGCAGGCCTGAGCAGTTCTTC. The chain carries TRBV12-5 and TRBJ2-1; TRBD2 is a possible D gene (5 bases). The CDR3 extends over 15 amino acids. CDR1 LGHNT and CDR2 FRNRAP come from the germline V gene. Trimming took 4 bases from V and 9 from J, leaving 19 bases between them.